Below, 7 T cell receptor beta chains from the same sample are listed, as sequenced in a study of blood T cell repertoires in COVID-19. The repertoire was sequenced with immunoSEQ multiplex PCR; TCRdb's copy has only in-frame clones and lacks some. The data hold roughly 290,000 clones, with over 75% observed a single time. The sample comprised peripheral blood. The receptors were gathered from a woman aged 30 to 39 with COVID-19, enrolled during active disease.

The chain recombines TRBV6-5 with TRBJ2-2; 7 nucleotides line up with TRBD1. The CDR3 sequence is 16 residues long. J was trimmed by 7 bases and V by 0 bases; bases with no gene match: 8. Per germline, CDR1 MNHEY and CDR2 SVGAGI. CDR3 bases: TGTGCCAGCAGTTACTCTAGGGACAGTGGTATCGGGGAGCTGTTTTTT. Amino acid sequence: CASSYSRDSGIGELFF.

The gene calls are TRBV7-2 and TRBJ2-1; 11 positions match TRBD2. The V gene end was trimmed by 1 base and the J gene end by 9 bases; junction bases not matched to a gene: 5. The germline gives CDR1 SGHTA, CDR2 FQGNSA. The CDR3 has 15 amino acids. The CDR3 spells CASSLELAGVTEQFF. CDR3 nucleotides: TGTGCCAGCAGCTTAGAACTAGCGGGAGTAACTGAGCAGTTCTTC.

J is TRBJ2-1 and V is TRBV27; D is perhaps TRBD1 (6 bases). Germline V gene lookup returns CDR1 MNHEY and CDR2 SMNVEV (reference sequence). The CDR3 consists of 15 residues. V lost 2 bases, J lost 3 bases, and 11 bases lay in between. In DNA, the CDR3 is TGTGCCAGCAGTTTACTCAGGGGCCGCTACAATGAGCAGTTCTTC. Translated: CASSLLRGRYNEQFF.

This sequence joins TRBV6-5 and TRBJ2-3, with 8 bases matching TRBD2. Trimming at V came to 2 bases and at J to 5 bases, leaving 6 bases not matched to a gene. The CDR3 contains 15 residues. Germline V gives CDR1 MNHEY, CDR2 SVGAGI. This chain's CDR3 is CASSYNGRAVDTQYF. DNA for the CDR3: TGTGCCAGCAGTTACAACGGGAGGGCCGTAGATACGCAGTATTTT.

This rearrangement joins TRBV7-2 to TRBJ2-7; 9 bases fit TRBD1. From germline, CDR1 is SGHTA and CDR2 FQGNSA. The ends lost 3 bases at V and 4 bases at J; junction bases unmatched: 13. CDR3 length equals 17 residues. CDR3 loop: CASSLRTPGQGLYEQYF. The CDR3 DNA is TGTGCCAGCAGCTTGAGAACCCCGGGACAGGGATTATACGAGCAGTACTTC. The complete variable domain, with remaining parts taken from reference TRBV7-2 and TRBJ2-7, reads GAGVSQSPSNKVTEKGKDVELRCDPISGHTALYWYRQSLGQGLEFLIYFQGNSAPDKSGLPSDRFSAERTGGSVSTLTIQRTQQEDSAVYLCASSLRTPGQGLYEQYFGPGTRLTVT.

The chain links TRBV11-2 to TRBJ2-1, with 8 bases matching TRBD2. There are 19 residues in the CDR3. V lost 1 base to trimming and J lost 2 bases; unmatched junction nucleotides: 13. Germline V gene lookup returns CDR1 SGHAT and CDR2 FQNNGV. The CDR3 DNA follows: TGTGCCAGCAGCTTAGGGGCAACTAGCGGACCAGACGCCTACAATGAGCAGTTCTTC. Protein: CASSLGATSGPDAYNEQFF.

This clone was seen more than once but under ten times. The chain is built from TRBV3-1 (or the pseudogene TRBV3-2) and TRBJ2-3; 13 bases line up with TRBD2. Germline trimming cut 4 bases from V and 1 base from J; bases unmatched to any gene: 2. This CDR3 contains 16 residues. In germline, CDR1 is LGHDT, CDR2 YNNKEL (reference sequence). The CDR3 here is CASSRTSGSGTDTQYF. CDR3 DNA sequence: TGTGCCAGCAGCCGGACTAGCGGGAGCGGCACAGATACGCAGTATTTT.